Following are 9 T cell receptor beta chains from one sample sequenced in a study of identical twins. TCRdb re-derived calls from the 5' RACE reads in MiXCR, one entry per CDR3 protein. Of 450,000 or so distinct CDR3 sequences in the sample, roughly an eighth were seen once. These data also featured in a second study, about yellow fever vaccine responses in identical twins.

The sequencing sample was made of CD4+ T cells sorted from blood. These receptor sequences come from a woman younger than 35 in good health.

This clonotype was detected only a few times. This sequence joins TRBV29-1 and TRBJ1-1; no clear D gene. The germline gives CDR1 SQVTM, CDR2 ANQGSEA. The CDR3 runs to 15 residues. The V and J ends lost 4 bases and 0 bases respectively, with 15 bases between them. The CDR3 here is CSVGGEGGMNTEAFF. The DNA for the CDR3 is TGCAGCGTTGGCGGGGAGGGAGGGATGAACACTGAAGCTTTCTTT.

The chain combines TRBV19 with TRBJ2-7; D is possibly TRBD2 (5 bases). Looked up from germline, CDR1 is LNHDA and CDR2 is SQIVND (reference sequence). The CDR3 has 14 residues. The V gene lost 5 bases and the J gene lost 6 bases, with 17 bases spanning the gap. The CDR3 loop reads CASSVTSGYGEQYF. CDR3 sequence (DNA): TGTGCCAGTAGTGTCACTAGTGGATACGGCGAGCAGTACTTC.

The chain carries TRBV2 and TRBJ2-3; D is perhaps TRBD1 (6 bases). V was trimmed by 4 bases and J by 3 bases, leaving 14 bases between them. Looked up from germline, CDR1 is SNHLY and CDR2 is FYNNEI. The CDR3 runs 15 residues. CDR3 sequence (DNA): TGTGCCAGCAGTGGGGCAGGGGCGCCTACAGATACGCAGTATTTT. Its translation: CASSGAGAPTDTQYF.

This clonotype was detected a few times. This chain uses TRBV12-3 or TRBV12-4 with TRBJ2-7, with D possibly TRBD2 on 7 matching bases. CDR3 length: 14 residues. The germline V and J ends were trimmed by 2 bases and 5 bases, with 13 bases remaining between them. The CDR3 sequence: CASSLRGAVDEQYF. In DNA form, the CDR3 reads TGTGCCAGCAGTTTACGGGGGGCTGTCGACGAGCAGTACTTC.

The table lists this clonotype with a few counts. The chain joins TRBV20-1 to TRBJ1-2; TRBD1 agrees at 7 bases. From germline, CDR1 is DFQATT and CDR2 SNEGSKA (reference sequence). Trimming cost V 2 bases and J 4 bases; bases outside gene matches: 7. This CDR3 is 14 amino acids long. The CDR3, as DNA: TGCAGTGCTAGAAAGACGGGACAGATCTATGGCTACACCTTC. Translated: CSARKTGQIYGYTF.

The CDR3 region is CSVDWRETQYF. The CDR3 coding sequence is TGCAGCGTTGACTGGAGGGAGACCCAGTACTTC. This chain links TRBV29-1 with TRBJ2-5, with D perhaps TRBD2 (5 bases). The V and J ends lost 3 bases and 5 bases respectively, with 7 bases between them. Looked up from germline, CDR1 is SQVTM and CDR2 is ANQGSEA. The CDR3 totals 11 residues.

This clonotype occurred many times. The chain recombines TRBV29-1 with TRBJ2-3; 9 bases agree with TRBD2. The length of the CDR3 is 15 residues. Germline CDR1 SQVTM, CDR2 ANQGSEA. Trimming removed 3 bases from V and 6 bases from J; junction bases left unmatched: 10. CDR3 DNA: TGCAGCGTTGATCTAGTGGCTAGCGGGATTGATACGCAGTATTTT. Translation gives CSVDLVASGIDTQYF.

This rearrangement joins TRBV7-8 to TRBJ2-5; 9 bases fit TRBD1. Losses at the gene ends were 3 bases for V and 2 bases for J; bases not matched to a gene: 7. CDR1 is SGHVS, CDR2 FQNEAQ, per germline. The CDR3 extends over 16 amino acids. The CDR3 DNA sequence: TGTGCCAGCAGCTTCCGGACAGGGGCCCTGCAAGAGACCCAGTACTTC. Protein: CASSFRTGALQETQYF.

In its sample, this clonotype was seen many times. CDR3 DNA sequence: TGCAGTGCTAGGGCATCGGGCGGGGGGGCCAATGAGCAGTTCTTC. The encoded protein is CSARASGGGANEQFF. J is TRBJ2-1 and V is TRBV20-1, with 9 bases identical to TRBD2. The CDR3 has 15 residues. J was trimmed by 6 bases and V by 3 bases; bases with no gene match: 9. CDR1 and CDR2 from the germline V gene are DFQATT and SNEGSKA (reference sequence).